Each of the 24 T cell receptor beta chains below was sequenced from the same sample in a study of blood T cell repertoires in COVID-19. Method: immunoSEQ multiplex PCR; TCRdb's copy keeps in-frame clones and lacks some. The sample gives about 190,000 clones, 80% to 85% of which show up once; 20% is in the top ten. Sequenced input: peripheral blood. These receptors were collected from a human donor in a cohort sampled during active COVID-19.

J is TRBJ1-1 and V is TRBV3-1 (or the pseudogene TRBV3-2); D gene ambiguous. This CDR3 region has 12 residues. V lost 1 base to trimming and J lost 9 bases, with 9 bases between them. Germline V lookup: CDR1 LGHDT, CDR2 YNNKEL (reference sequence). The CDR3 region has the DNA TGTGCCAGCAGCCAAGCAGTCGGGAAAGCTTTCTTT. It yields the protein CASSQAVGKAFF.

The genes are TRBV5-1 and TRBJ2-2; D perhaps matches TRBD2 (6 bases). Trimming pared 0 bases from V and 4 bases from J, leaving 10 bases between. This CDR3 is built from 15 residues. The germline V gene has CDR1 SGHRS and CDR2 YFSETQ. The CDR3 here is CASSLAGTPTGELFF. The CDR3 DNA is TGCGCCAGCAGCTTGGCCGGGACTCCCACCGGGGAGCTGTTTTTT. Supplemented by reference TRBV5-1 and TRBJ2-2, the full variable domain reads KAGVTQTPRYLIKTRGQQVTLSCSPISGHRSVSWYQQTPGQGLQFLFEYFSETQRNKGNFPGRFSGRQFSNSRSEMNVSTLELGDSALYLCASSLAGTPTGELFFGEGSRLTVL.

The V and J genes are TRBV30 and TRBJ1-1; D not certain. The V end lost 3 bases, the J end lost 6 bases, and 8 bases lay between the germline ends. The CDR3 runs 11 residues. Germline loops: CDR1 GTSNPN, CDR2 SVGIG (reference sequence). CDR3 in DNA: TGTGCCTGGAGCGCTCAGTCTGAAGCTTTCTTT. This encodes CAWSAQSEAFF. Combining the CDR3 with reference TRBV30 and TRBJ1-1 gives the whole variable domain SQTIHQWPATLVQPVGSPLSLECTVEGTSNPNLYWYRQAAGRGLQLLFYSVGIGQISSEVPQNLSASRPQDRQFILSSKKLLLSDSGFYLCAWSAQSEAFFGQGTRLTVV.

This clone was counted between two and nine times. This sequence joins TRBV25-1 and TRBJ1-4; 11 nucleotides align to TRBD1. This CDR3 spans 16 amino acids. The germline V gene encodes CDR1 MGHDK and CDR2 SYGVNS. With 4 bases clipped from V and 6 bases from J, the junction kept 7 bases outside the gene matches. The CDR3 DNA is TGTGCCAGCAGTGGGGCCCCGGGACAGGGGGATGAAAAACTGTTTTTT. Translating it yields CASSGAPGQGDEKLFF.

The J gene is TRBJ2-1, the V gene TRBV7-9; no definite D call. Germline CDR1 and CDR2: SEHNR and FQNEAQ (reference sequence). The length of the CDR3 is 12 residues. Trimming left V 1 base short and J 9 bases short, with 7 bases between. CDR3 DNA: TGTGCCAGCAGCTTAGAGCTGAGTGAGCAGTTCTTC. Translation gives CASSLELSEQFF.

The genes are TRBV29-1 and TRBJ2-7; D gene ambiguous. Germline V gene lookup returns CDR1 SQVTM and CDR2 ANQGSEA. Trimming left V 4 bases short and J 4 bases short, with 11 bases between. This CDR3 contains 12 residues. The CDR3 sequence: CSVVASNYEQYF. As DNA, the CDR3 is TGCAGCGTTGTCGCGAGTAATTACGAGCAGTACTTC.

As DNA, the CDR3 is TGTGCCAGCAGCCCCAGGGGGCCATACAATGAGCAGTTCTTC. It specifies CASSPRGPYNEQFF. This chain links TRBV28 with TRBJ2-1, with 8 bases that match TRBD1. This CDR3 spans 14 amino acids. Trimming removed 6 bases from V and 4 bases from J; junction bases left unmatched: 5. Per the germline V gene, CDR1 is MDHEN and CDR2 is SYDVKM.

The rearrangement links TRBV7-2 to TRBJ2-2, with D tentatively TRBD2 (6 bases). Germline V gene data show CDR1 as SGHTA and CDR2 as FQGNSA. The CDR3 spans 14 residues. V lost 3 bases, J lost 2 bases, and 7 bases lay in between. The CDR3 nucleotides read TGTGCCAGCAGCTTCGGGAGTAACACCGGGGAGCTGTTTTTT. Translating gives CASSFGSNTGELFF.

V and J are TRBV11-2 and TRBJ2-1, with a tentative D call TRBD1 (6 bases). Trimming took off 4 bases at V and 5 bases at J, with 21 bases between the two ends. The CDR3 loop spans 17 amino acids. Germline V gene data show CDR1 as SGHAT and CDR2 as FQNNGV. DNA for the CDR3: TGTGCCAGCAGCTCCCTCATTACAGGGCTTGTCCACAATGAGCAGTTCTTC. Translation: CASSSLITGLVHNEQFF.

The chain uses TRBV5-1 and TRBJ2-1; 7 nucleotides align to TRBD2. The germline V gene has CDR1 SGHRS and CDR2 YFSETQ. Trimming at V came to 4 bases and at J to 1 base, leaving 8 bases not matched to a gene. The CDR3 runs to 16 residues. In DNA form, the CDR3 reads TGCGCCAGCAGCACCCACGGCGGGGGATCCTACAATGAGCAGTTCTTC. This sequence encodes CASSTHGGGSYNEQFF.

The chain carries TRBV21-1 and TRBJ2-6; the table calls TRBD1, which could not be checked here. TRBV21-1 is assigned pseudogene status. The CDR3 contains 17 residues. This chain's CDR3 is CASSMRRGLAGANVLTF. The CDR3 DNA reads as TGTGCCAGCAGCATGCGCAGGGGCCTGGCTGGGGCCAACGTCCTGACTTTC.

This sequence joins TRBV6-5 and TRBJ2-2, with 8 bases identical to TRBD2. V lost 9 bases to trimming and J lost 7 bases; unmatched junction nucleotides: 7. Germline V gene data show CDR1 as MNHEY and CDR2 as SVGAGI. The CDR3 is made up of 13 amino acids. The CDR3: CASREGSIGELFF. CDR3 sequence (DNA): TGTGCCAGTCGGGAGGGAAGTATCGGGGAGCTGTTTTTT.

The DNA for the CDR3 is TGCGCCAGCAGCTTGGGTCCCCAGGGGACAGGGCCGGGCTACACCTTC. Translation gives CASSLGPQGTGPGYTF. The rearrangement links TRBV5-1 to TRBJ1-2; 9 positions match TRBD1. V shed 0 bases, J shed 8 bases, and the junction held 11 bases outside the gene matches. Germline CDR1 reads SGHRS; CDR2 reads YFSETQ. The CDR3 has 16 residues. Filled out from reference TRBV5-1 and TRBJ1-2, the complete variable domain reads KAGVTQTPRYLIKTRGQQVTLSCSPISGHRSVSWYQQTPGQGLQFLFEYFSETQRNKGNFPGRFSGRQFSNSRSEMNVSTLELGDSALYLCASSLGPQGTGPGYTFGSGTRLTVV.

This clone was found once. This chain connects TRBV5-8 to TRBJ2-3; D ambiguous. CDR1 is SGHTS and CDR2 is YDEGEE in the germline V gene. The CDR3 loop spans 16 amino acids. V was cut by 0 bases and J by 4 bases, with 15 bases left in between. CDR3 DNA: TGTGCCAGCAGCTTGGGTCGATCCTATAATGCAGATACGCAGTATTTT. Its translation is CASSLGRSYNADTQYF.

V and J are TRBV29-1 and TRBJ1-2; D is unclear. Trimming shortened V by 6 bases and J by 2 bases, and 7 bases separated the two germline ends. Germline CDR1 is SQVTM and CDR2 is ANQGSEA. This CDR3 has 11 residues. The CDR3 region has the DNA TGCAGCGTATCTCCGAACTATGGCTACACCTTC. It translates to CSVSPNYGYTF. The variable domain in full, completed from reference TRBV29-1 and TRBJ1-2, reads SAVISQKPSRDICQRGTSLTIQCQVDSQVTMMFWYRQQPGQSLTLIATANQGSEATYESGFVIDKFPISRPNLTFSTLTVSNMSPEDSSIYLCSVSPNYGYTFGSGTRLTVV.

The chain carries TRBV10-3 and TRBJ2-7; possible D gene TRBD1, 5 bases. CDR1 and CDR2 from the germline V gene are ENHRY and SYGVKD. Trimming took off 5 bases at V and 3 bases at J, with 11 bases between the two ends. The CDR3 extends over 13 amino acids. CDR3 residues: CAISNTGDYEQYV. DNA for the CDR3: TGTGCCATCAGTAATACAGGAGACTACGAGCAGTACGTC.

J is TRBJ2-6 and V is TRBV3-1 (or the pseudogene TRBV3-2), with D tentatively TRBD1 (6 bases). This CDR3 region has 15 residues. In germline, CDR1 is LGHDT, CDR2 YNNKEL (reference sequence). V gave up 6 bases and J gave up 4 bases, with 13 bases separating them. CDR3 DNA: TGTGCCAGCAGTCCACAGGGAACCGGGGCCAACGTCCTGACTTTC. Protein: CASSPQGTGANVLTF.

This clone was recorded only once. The chain employs TRBV19 and TRBJ1-1; 8 bases align to TRBD1. V shed 10 bases and J 7 bases; nucleotides not matched to a gene: 8. CDR3 length equals 12 residues. CDR1 is LNHDA, CDR2 SQIVND, per germline (reference sequence). The CDR3 coding sequence is TGTGCCACCATGACAGGGGCGCTTGAAGCTTTCTTT. Amino acid sequence: CATMTGALEAFF.

The CDR3 loop reads CASSIGRVGPEAFF. CDR3 sequence (DNA): TGTGCCAGTAGTATTGGGAGGGTAGGACCTGAAGCTTTCTTT. This rearrangement joins TRBV19 to TRBJ1-1; no clear D. CDR1 LNHDA and CDR2 SQIVND come from the germline V gene (reference sequence). The CDR3 runs to 14 residues. The V end lost 3 bases, the J end lost 6 bases, and 14 bases lay between the germline ends.

This clone has just a few counts. The rearrangement links TRBV27 to TRBJ1-2; 7 bases are a match to TRBD1. This CDR3 comprises 14 residues. Germline lookup yields CDR1 MNHEY and CDR2 SMNVEV (reference sequence). J lost 7 bases, V lost 8 bases, and 13 bases had no gene match. The CDR3 protein is CASALQGQFGGYTF. The CDR3 DNA sequence: TGTGCCAGCGCCCTACAGGGGCAATTTGGTGGCTACACCTTC.

The V call is TRBV7-8, the J call TRBJ1-6; D possibly corresponds to TRBD1 (6 bases). The CDR3 spans 15 residues. V was clipped by 5 bases and J by 7 bases, with 15 bases between them. Germline loops: CDR1 SGHVS, CDR2 FQNEAQ. The CDR3 DNA follows: TGTGCCAGCAGCCCGGGGACATTCTTCAATTCACCCCTCCACTTT. It translates to CASSPGTFFNSPLHF.

The V gene is TRBV18, the J gene TRBJ2-7; 11 nucleotides align to TRBD2. The CDR3 covers 16 residues. In germline, CDR1 is KGHSH, CDR2 LQKENI. The J segment lost 5 bases and the V segment lost 2 bases, leaving 8 bases of the junction unmatched. CDR3 sequence (DNA): TGTGCCAGCTCACCAACTGTAGCGGGAGGGCCTAACGAGCAGTACTTC. Translation gives CASSPTVAGGPNEQYF.

The chain recombines TRBV5-1 with TRBJ1-1; no reliable D call. Germline V lookup: CDR1 SGHRS, CDR2 YFSETQ. The CDR3 spans 14 residues. The V and J ends lost 1 base and 1 base respectively, with 8 bases between them. The CDR3 sequence is CASSLRSRNTEAFF. The CDR3 DNA reads as TGCGCCAGCAGCTTGCGTAGTAGGAACACTGAAGCTTTCTTT.

V is TRBV6-6 and J is TRBJ2-1, with D unclear. The germline V gene encodes CDR1 MNHNY and CDR2 SVGAGI (reference sequence). Deletions cut 1 base from V and 10 bases from J, with 8 bases between. The CDR3 runs to 12 residues. The CDR3 sequence is CASSYFGLEQFF. The CDR3 nucleotides are TGTGCCAGCAGTTACTTTGGGCTAGAGCAGTTCTTC.